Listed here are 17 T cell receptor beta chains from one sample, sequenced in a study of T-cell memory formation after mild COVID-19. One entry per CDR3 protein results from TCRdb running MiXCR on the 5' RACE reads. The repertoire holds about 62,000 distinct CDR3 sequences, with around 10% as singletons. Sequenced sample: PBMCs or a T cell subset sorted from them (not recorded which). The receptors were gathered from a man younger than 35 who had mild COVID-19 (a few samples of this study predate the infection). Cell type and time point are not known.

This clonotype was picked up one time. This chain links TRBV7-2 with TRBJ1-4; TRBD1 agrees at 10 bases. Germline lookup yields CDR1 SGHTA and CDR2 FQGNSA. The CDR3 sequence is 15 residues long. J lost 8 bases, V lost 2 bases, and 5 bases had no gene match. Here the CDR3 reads CASSLNWDRGEKLFF. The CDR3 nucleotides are TGTGCCAGCAGCTTAAACTGGGACAGGGGCGAAAAACTGTTTTTT. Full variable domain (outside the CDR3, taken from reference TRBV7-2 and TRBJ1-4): GAGVSQSPSNKVTEKGKDVELRCDPISGHTALYWYRQSLGQGLEFLIYFQGNSAPDKSGLPSDRFSAERTGGSVSTLTIQRTQQEDSAVYLCASSLNWDRGEKLFFGSGTQLSVL.

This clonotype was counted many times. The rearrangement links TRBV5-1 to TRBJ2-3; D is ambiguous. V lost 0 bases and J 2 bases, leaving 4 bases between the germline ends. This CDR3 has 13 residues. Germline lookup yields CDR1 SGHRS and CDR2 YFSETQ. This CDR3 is CASSLAVTDTQYF. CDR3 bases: TGCGCCAGCAGCTTGGCAGTCACAGATACGCAGTATTTT.

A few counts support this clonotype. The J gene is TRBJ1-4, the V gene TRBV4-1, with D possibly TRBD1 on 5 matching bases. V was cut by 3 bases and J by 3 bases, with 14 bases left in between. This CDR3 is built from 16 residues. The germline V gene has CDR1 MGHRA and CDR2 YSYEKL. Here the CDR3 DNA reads TGCGCCAGCAGCCAGTCGGGGGGATGGGCTAATGAAAAACTGTTTTTT. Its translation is CASSQSGGWANEKLFF.

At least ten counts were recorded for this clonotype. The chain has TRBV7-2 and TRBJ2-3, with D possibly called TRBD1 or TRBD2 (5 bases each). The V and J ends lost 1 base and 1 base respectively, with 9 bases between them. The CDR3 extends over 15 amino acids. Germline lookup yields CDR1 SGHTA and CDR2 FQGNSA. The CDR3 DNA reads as TGTGCCAGCAGCTTAGTCGGGGCCGGCACAGATACGCAGTATTTT. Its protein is CASSLVGAGTDTQYF.

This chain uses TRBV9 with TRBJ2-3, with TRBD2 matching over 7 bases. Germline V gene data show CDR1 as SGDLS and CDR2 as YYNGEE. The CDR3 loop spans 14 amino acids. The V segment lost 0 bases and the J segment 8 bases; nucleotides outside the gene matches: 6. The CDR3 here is CASSVGHQRGTQYF. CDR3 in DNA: TGTGCCAGCAGCGTAGGTCACCAGCGGGGTACGCAGTATTTT.

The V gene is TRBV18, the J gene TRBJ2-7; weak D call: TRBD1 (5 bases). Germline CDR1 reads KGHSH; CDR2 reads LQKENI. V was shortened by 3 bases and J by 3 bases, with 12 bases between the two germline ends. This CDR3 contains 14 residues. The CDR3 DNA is TGTGCCAGCTCACCGGGTGGGGCAAGCTACGAGCAGTACTTC. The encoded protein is CASSPGGASYEQYF.

DNA of the CDR3: TGCGCCAGCAGCCAAGGCCGGACGGTACTTACCTCTGGAAACACCATATATTTT. Its protein product is CASSQGRTVLTSGNTIYF. V and J are TRBV4-1 and TRBJ1-3; D unresolved. Trimming took 1 base from V and 0 from J, leaving 16 bases between them. CDR3 length equals 18 residues. Germline V CDR1 and CDR2: MGHRA, YSYEKL.

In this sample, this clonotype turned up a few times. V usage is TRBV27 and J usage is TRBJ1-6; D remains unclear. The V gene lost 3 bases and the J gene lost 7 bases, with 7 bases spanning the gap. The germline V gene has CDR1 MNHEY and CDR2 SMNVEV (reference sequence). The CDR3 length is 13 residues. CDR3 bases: TGTGCCAGCAGTTTCGTAGGGAATTCACCCCTCCACTTT. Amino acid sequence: CASSFVGNSPLHF.

CDR3 sequence: CATSSLGTSGGKNTGELFF. For the CDR3, the DNA is TGTGCCACCAGCTCCCTGGGGACTAGCGGGGGGAAGAACACCGGGGAGCTGTTTTTT. V is TRBV15 and J is TRBJ2-2; TRBD2 matches at 15 bases. Germline trimming cut 5 bases from V and 1 base from J; bases unmatched to any gene: 8. CDR1 is LNHNV and CDR2 is YYDKDF in the germline V gene (reference sequence). The CDR3 has 19 residues. Full variable domain (rest looked up from reference TRBV15 and TRBJ2-2): DAMVIQNPRYQVTQFGKPVTLSCSQTLNHNVMYWYQQKSSQAPKLLFHYYDKDFNNEADTPDNFQSRRPNTSFCFLDIRSPGLGDTAMYLCATSSLGTSGGKNTGELFFGEGSRLTVL.

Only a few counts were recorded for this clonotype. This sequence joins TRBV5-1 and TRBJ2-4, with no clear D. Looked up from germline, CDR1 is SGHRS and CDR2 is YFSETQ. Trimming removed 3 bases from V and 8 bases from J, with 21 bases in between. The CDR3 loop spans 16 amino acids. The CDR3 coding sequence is TGCGCCAGCAGCTCTGGTGATAGTGGAGTCGCGGACATTCAGTACTTC. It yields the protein CASSSGDSGVADIQYF.

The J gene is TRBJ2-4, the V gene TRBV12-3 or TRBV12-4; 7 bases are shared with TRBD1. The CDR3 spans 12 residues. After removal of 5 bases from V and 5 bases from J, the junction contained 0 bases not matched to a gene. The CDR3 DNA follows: TGTGCCAGCAGTACAGGGGAAAACATTCAGTACTTC. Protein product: CASSTGENIQYF.

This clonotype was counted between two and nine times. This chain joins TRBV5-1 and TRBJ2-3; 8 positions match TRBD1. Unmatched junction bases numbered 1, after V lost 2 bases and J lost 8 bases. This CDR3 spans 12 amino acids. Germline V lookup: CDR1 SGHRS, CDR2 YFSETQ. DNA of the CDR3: TGCGCCAGCAGCTTTCAGGGGGCTACGCAGTATTTT. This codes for CASSFQGATQYF.

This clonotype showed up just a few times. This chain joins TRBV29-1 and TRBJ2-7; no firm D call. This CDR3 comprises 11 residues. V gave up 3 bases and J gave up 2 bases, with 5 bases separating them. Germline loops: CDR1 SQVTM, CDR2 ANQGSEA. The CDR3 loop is CSVDVAYEQYV. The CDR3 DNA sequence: TGCAGCGTTGATGTAGCCTACGAGCAGTACGTC.

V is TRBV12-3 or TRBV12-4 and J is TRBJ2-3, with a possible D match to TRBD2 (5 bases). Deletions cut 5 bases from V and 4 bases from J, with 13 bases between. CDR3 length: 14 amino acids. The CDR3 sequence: CASSRTGVPDTQYF. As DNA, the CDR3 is TGTGCCAGCAGTCGTACCGGGGTCCCAGATACGCAGTATTTT.

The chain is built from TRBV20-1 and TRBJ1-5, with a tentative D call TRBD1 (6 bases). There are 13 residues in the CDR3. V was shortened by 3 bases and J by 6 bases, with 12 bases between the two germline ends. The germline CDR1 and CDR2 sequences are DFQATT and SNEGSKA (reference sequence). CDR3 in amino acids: CSARSGEGQPQHF. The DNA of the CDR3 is TGCAGTGCTAGGTCAGGGGAGGGTCAGCCCCAGCATTTT.

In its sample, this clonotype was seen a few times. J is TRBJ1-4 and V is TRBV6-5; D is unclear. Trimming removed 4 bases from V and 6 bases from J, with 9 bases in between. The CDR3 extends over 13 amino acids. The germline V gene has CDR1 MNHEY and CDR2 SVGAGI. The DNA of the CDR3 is TGTGCCAGCAGTTTATCCCTGGATGAAAAACTGTTTTTT. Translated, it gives CASSLSLDEKLFF.

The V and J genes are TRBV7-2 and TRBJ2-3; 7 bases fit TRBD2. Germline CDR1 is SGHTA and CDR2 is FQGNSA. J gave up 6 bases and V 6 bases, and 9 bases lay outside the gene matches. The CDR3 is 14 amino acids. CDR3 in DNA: TGTGCCAGCAGTCCCGGGACTACCCCGGATACGCAGTATTTT. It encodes CASSPGTTPDTQYF.